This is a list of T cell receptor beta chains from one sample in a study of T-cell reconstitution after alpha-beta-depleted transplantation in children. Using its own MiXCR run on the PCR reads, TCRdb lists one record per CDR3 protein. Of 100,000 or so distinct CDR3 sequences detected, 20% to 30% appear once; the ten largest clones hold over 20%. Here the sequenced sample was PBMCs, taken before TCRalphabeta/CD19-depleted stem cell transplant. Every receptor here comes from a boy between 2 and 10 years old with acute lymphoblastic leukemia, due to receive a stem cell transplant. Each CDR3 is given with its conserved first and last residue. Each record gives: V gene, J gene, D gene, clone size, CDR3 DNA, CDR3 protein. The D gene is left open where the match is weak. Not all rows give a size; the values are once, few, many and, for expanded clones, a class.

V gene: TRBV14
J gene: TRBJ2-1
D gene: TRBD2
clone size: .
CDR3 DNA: TGTGCCAGCAGCCTTCAACTAGCGACCAATGAGCAGTTCTTC
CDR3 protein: CASSLQLATNEQFF

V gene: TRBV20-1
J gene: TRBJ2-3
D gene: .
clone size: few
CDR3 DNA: TGCAGTGCTGGACCTCGTAGCGGAGGGGCGACAGATACGCAGTATTTT
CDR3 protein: CSAGPRSGGATDTQYF

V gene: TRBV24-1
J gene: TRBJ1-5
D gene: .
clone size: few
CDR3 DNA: TGTGCCACCAGTGATTTAGACAGCAATCAGCCCCAGCATTTT
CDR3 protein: CATSDLDSNQPQHF

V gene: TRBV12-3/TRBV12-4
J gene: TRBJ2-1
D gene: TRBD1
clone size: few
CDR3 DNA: TGTGCCAGCAGAGGCGACAGGGGGGACTACAATGAGCAGTTCTTC
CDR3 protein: CASRGDRGDYNEQFF

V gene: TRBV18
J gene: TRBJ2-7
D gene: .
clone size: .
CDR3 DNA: TGTGCCAGCTCACCGCTTTTGAGTGTCTTGGGGGAGCAGTACTTC
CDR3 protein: CASSPLLSVLGEQYF

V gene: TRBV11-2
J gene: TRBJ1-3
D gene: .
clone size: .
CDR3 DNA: TGTGCCAGCAGCTTGTTAGTGAGTGGGGGCACACCTGGAAACACCATATATTTT
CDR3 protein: CASSLLVSGGTPGNTIYF

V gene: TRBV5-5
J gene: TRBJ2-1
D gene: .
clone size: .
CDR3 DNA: TGTGCCAGCAGCGCTAATGGGCACAATGAGCAGTTCTTC
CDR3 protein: CASSANGHNEQFF

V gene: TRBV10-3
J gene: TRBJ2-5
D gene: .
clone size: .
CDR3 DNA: TGTGCCATGGGACCGAAAGAGACCCAGTACTTC
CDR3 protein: CAMGPKETQYF

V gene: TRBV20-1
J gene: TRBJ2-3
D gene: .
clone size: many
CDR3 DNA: TGCAGTGCTAGACGACAGGGCACAGATACGCAGTATTTT
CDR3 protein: CSARRQGTDTQYF

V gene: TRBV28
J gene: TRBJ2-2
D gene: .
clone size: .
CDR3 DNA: TGTGCCAGCAGTTCCCTCAGCGGGACCGGGGAGCTGTTTTTT
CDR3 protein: CASSSLSGTGELFF

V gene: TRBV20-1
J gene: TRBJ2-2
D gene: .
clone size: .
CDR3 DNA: TGCAGTGCTAGAGGGACAGTCACCGGGGAGCTGTTTTTT
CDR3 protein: CSARGTVTGELFF

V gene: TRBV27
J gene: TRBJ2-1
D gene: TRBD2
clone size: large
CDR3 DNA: TGTGCCAGCAGTTTAGGGACTAGTATCAATGAGCAGTTCTTC
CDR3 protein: CASSLGTSINEQFF

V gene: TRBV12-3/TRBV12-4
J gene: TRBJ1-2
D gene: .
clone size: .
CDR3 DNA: TGTGCCAGCAACGGGGGGGGCCCCTATGGCTACACCTTC
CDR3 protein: CASNGGGPYGYTF

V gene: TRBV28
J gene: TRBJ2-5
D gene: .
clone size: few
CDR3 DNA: TGTGCCAGCAGTTTAATCTCCCCAGAGACCCAGTACTTC
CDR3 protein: CASSLISPETQYF

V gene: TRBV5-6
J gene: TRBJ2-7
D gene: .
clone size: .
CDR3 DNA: TGTGCCAGCAGCTTGTTTGAGGGGTATGTCGAGCAGTACTTC
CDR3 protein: CASSLFEGYVEQYF

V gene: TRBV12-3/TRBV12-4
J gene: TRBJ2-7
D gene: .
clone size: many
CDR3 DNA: TGTGCCAGCAGTTTAATAAGGGGCGGCGAGCAGTACTTC
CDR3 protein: CASSLIRGGEQYF

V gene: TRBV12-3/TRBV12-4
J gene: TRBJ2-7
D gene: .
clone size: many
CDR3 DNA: TGTGCCAGCAGTTTCGGGCGGGACTACGAGCAGTACTTC
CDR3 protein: CASSFGRDYEQYF

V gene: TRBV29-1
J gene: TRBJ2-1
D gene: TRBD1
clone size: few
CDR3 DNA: TGCAGCGTTGGAGACAGGGATATCGGCGAGCAGTTCTTC
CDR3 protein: CSVGDRDIGEQFF

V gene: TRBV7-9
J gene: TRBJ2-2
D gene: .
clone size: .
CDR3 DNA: TGTGCCAGCAGCTTAAGCGAGCGGGCCAGGGGGGAGCTGTTTTTT
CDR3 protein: CASSLSERARGELFF

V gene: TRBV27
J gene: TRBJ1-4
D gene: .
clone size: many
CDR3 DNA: TGTGCCAGCAGTTTGTTCGGGAGACTCCGAGGGGAAAAACTGTTTTTT
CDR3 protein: CASSLFGRLRGEKLFF

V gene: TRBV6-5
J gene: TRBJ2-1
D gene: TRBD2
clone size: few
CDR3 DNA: TGTGCCAGCAGTTACAGGATCGAAACGGGAGGATATAACTACAATGAGCAGTTCTTC
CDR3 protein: CASSYRIETGGYNYNEQFF

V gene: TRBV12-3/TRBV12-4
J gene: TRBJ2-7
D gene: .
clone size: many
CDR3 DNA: TGTGCCAGCAGTTCTGGGGACTACGAGCAGTACTTC
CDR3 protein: CASSSGDYEQYF

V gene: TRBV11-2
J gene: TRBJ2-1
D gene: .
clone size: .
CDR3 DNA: TGTGCCAGCAGCAAAGGGCGGGAGGACAGGCCCCGGTTCTTC
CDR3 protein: CASSKGREDRPRFF

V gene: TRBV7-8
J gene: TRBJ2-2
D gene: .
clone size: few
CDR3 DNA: TGTGCCAGCAGCTTAGCTCGGAGCGGAGGGGCCACCGGGGAGCTGTTTTTT
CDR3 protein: CASSLARSGGATGELFF

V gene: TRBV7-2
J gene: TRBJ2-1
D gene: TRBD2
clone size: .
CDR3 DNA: TGTGCCAGCAGCCTACGGACTAGCGGAGGGATTGAGCAGTTCTTC
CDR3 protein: CASSLRTSGGIEQFF

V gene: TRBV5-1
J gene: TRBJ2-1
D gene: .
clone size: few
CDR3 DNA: TGCGCCAGCAGCTTGGCCAGGGATGAGCAGTTCTTC
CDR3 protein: CASSLARDEQFF

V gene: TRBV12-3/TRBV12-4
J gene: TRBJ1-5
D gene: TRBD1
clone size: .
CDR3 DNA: TGTGCCAGCAGTTTAGGGGACAGTCAGATCCTCCAGCATTTT
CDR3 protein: CASSLGDSQILQHF

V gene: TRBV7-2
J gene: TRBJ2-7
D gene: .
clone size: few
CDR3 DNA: TGTGCCAGCAGCTTAAAGGGCGTATCCCATCCTTACTTC
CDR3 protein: CASSLKGVSHPYF

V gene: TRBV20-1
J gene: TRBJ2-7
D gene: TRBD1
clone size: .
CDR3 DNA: TGCAGTGCTAGAGTCCAGAGCGCGGGACAGGCGGATTTTTTCCACGAGCAGTACTTC
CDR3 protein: CSARVQSAGQADFFHEQYF

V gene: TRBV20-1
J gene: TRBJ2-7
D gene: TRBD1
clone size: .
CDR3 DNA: TGCAGTGCTTCCTCGGGACAGGGGGCAACCTACGAGCAGTACTTC
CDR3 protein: CSASSGQGATYEQYF

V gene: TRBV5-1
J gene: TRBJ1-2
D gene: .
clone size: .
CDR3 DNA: TGCGCCAGCAGCATTGAACCAGGGACTGGCTATGGCTACACCTTC
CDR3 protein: CASSIEPGTGYGYTF

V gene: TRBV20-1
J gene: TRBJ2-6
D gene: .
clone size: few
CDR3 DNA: TGCAGTGCTAGTCTTGTTGGGGCCAACGTCCTGACTTTC
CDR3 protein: CSASLVGANVLTF

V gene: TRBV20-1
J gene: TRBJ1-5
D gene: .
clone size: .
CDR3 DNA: TGCAGTGCTAGAAGGCAGAAGAATCAGCCCCAGCATTTT
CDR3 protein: CSARRQKNQPQHF

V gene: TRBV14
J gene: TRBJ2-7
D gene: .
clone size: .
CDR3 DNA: TGTGCCAGCAGCCTACTAGGGCCGGGGGAGCAGTACTTC
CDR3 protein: CASSLLGPGEQYF